Shown below are 7 T cell receptor beta chains from a single sample sequenced in a study of cytomegalovirus exposure and HLA in healthy donors. The PCR ran on 60 Vbeta and 13 Jbeta primers. Repertoires were generated with immunoSEQ multiplex PCR, while TCRdb's copy carries only in-frame clones and drops some. The table lists roughly 190,000 clones, with about 0.8% in the top ten. Sequenced material: PBMCs. The receptor set was obtained from a woman younger than 30 in good health and CMV-seropositive.

The chain carries TRBV19 and TRBJ2-7, with D tentatively TRBD2 (6 bases). This CDR3 is built from 15 residues. V gave up 1 base and J gave up 3 bases, with 13 bases separating them. The germline gives CDR1 LNHDA, CDR2 SQIVND (reference sequence). CDR3 sequence (DNA): TGTGCCAGTAGTATAGGATGGCAGGGAGGCTACGAGCAGTACTTC. Translating gives CASSIGWQGGYEQYF. Drawing the rest from reference TRBV19 and TRBJ2-7, the complete variable domain is DGGITQSPKYLFRKEGQNVTLSCEQNLNHDAMYWYRQDPGQGLRLIYYSQIVNDFQKGDIAEGYSVSREKKESFPLTVTSAQKNPTAFYLCASSIGWQGGYEQYFGPGTRLTVT.

The rearrangement uses TRBV18 and TRBJ2-2; 11 bases fit TRBD2. J gave up 6 bases and V 3 bases, and 6 bases lay outside the gene matches. Germline V gives CDR1 KGHSH, CDR2 LQKENI. This CDR3 is built from 16 residues. The CDR3 sequence is CASSPLLAGGAGELFF. The CDR3 DNA sequence: TGTGCCAGCTCACCCCTCCTAGCGGGAGGTGCCGGGGAGCTGTTTTTT. The complete variable domain, with remaining parts taken from reference TRBV18 and TRBJ2-2, reads NAGVMQNPRHLVRRRGQEARLRCSPMKGHSHVYWYRQLPEEGLKFMVYLQKENIIDESGMPKERFSAEFPKEGPSILRIQQVVRGDSAAYFCASSPLLAGGAGELFFGEGSRLTVL.

The chain links TRBV6-5 to TRBJ1-2; 12 nucleotides line up with TRBD1. Germline trimming cut 4 bases from V and 8 bases from J; bases unmatched to any gene: 5. CDR3 length equals 14 residues. Germline CDR1 and CDR2: MNHEY and SVGAGI. The CDR3 loop reads CASSSGTGGWGYTF. The CDR3 bases are TGTGCCAGCAGTTCCGGGACAGGGGGCTGGGGCTACACCTTC.

The chain links TRBV5-1 to TRBJ2-2, with D maybe TRBD2 (5 bases). V was shortened by 0 bases and J by 2 bases, with 5 bases between the two germline ends. Germline V gene lookup returns CDR1 SGHRS and CDR2 YFSETQ. The CDR3 extends over 14 amino acids. CDR3 protein: CASSLASNTGELFF. The CDR3, as DNA: TGCGCCAGCAGCTTGGCTAGCAACACCGGGGAGCTGTTTTTT.

The V gene is TRBV15, the J gene TRBJ2-5, with 7 bases matching TRBD1. The tail of the sequence fits TRBJ2-7 better, so the J call may be wrong. Germline V gene data show CDR1 as LNHNV and CDR2 as YYDKDF (reference sequence). This CDR3 region has 16 residues. CDR3 sequence: CATSRDLLAGGYEQYF. The CDR3 DNA reads as TGTGCCACCAGCAGAGATCTCCTGGCAGGGGGTTACGAGCAGTACTTC.

The chain has TRBV6-7 and TRBJ2-7; D might be TRBD1 (6 bases). TRBV6-7 is an open reading frame, and its role is uncertain. The CDR3 sequence is 13 residues long. The V end was cut by 2 bases, the J end by 5 bases, with 10 bases between. The CDR3 DNA is TGTGCCAGCAGTTACACCCAGGGGAACGAGCAGTACTTC. It specifies CASSYTQGNEQYF.

V is TRBV6-6 and J is TRBJ1-2, with 8 bases lining up with TRBD1. The J segment lost 4 bases and the V segment lost 5 bases, leaving 6 bases of the junction unmatched. This CDR3 is built from 14 residues. Per germline, CDR1 MNHNY and CDR2 SVGAGI (reference sequence). The CDR3 nucleotides are TGTGCCAGCAGTCCTGACAGGGGATCCTATGGCTACACCTTC. It is translated as CASSPDRGSYGYTF.